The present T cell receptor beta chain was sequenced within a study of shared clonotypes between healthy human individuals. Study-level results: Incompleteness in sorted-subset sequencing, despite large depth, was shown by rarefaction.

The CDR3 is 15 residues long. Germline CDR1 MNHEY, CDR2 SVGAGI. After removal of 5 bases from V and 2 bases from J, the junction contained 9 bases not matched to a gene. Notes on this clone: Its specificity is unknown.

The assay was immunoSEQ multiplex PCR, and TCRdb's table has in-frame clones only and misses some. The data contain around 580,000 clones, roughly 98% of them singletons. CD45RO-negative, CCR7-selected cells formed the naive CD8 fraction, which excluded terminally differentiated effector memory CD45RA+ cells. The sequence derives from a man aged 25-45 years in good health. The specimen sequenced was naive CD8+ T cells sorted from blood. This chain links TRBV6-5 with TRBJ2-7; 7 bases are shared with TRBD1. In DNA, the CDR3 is TGTGCCAGCAGTCTCGCCCCAGGGGGTACCTACGAGCAGTACTTC. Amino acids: CASSLAPGGTYEQYF.